Below are 16 T cell receptor beta chains sequenced from a single sample in a study of control samples from healthy donors and cancer patients. Profiled with immunoSEQ multiplex PCR; TCRdb holds only in-frame clones, not every one. The sample has 73,000 or so clones, approximately 84% seen once. Sequenced sample: blood. The receptor set was obtained from a woman aged 50 to 60 in good health.

The V gene is TRBV3-1 (or the pseudogene TRBV3-2), the J gene TRBJ1-2; D is undetermined. The germline CDR1 and CDR2 sequences are LGHDT and YNNKEL (reference sequence). The CDR3 has 15 amino acids. V shed 4 bases and J shed 4 bases, with 16 bases lying between them. This CDR3 is CASSPSEVRIYGYTF. DNA for the CDR3: TGTGCCAGCAGCCCCTCGGAGGTGAGGATCTATGGCTACACCTTC.

V and J are TRBV5-3 and TRBJ1-5, with D possibly being TRBD1 (6 bases). TRBV5-3 is labeled an ORF, and its function is uncertain. This CDR3 has 15 amino acids. V lost 7 bases, J lost 5 bases, and 19 bases lay in between. CDR3 loop: CARPTEGTTHQPQHF. The CDR3 region has the DNA TGTGCCAGACCCACCGAGGGGACAACACATCAGCCCCAGCATTTT.

CDR3 in DNA: TGTGCCACCAGTGACTCTGGAAAGGGTAGAACTGAAGCTTTCTTT. Its protein is CATSDSGKGRTEAFF. The chain links TRBV24-1 to TRBJ1-1; D remains unclear. This CDR3 has 15 amino acids. Between the trimmed V and J ends, which lost 4 bases and 5 bases, there was a span of 16 bases. CDR1 is KGHDR, CDR2 SFDVKD, per germline.

The chain employs TRBV6-5 and TRBJ2-1; D perhaps matches TRBD1 (6 bases). CDR1 MNHEY and CDR2 SVGAGI come from the germline V gene. This CDR3 is 14 amino acids long. V was pared by 4 bases and J by 3 bases, with 10 bases between. The CDR3 DNA reads as TGTGCCAGCAGTTCGCAGGGGATCTACAATGAGCAGTTCTTC. The encoded protein is CASSSQGIYNEQFF.

CDR3 bases: TGTGCCAGCAGTTTATCCCGGACCATGAACACTGAAGCTTTCTTT. Protein: CASSLSRTMNTEAFF. The chain uses TRBV27 and TRBJ1-1; D gene unclear. Trimming pared 0 bases from V and 0 bases from J, leaving 8 bases between. Looked up from germline, CDR1 is MNHEY and CDR2 is SMNVEV (reference sequence). The CDR3 loop spans 15 amino acids.

The chain joins TRBV7-8 to TRBJ1-2; a weak D match, TRBD1 (5 bases). V was shortened by 2 bases and J by 5 bases, with 6 bases between the two germline ends. CDR3 length: 12 residues. Looked up from germline, CDR1 is SGHVS and CDR2 is FQNEAQ. The CDR3 reads CASSLSGYGYTF. CDR3 sequence (DNA): TGTGCCAGCAGCTTATCAGGGTATGGCTACACCTTC.

This chain links TRBV15 with TRBJ1-5, with 7 bases that match TRBD1. V lost 1 base, J lost 3 bases, and 6 bases stayed unmatched. The CDR3 contains 16 residues. In germline, CDR1 is LNHNV, CDR2 YYDKDF (reference sequence). CDR3 nucleotides: TGTGCCACCAGCAGAGGGGACAGACTGAACAATCAGCCCCAGCATTTT. The encoded protein is CATSRGDRLNNQPQHF.

This chain connects TRBV18 to TRBJ2-5, with no clear D. The V gene lost 3 bases and the J gene lost 4 bases, with 15 bases spanning the gap. Germline V gives CDR1 KGHSH, CDR2 LQKENI. The CDR3 is 15 amino acids. The CDR3 bases are TGTGCCAGCTCACCCGAACAGTGGACGAGAGAGACCCAGTACTTC. The encoded protein is CASSPEQWTRETQYF.

The chain uses TRBV5-1 and TRBJ1-4; 7 positions agree with TRBD1. This CDR3 region has 14 residues. The germline gives CDR1 SGHRS, CDR2 YFSETQ. V trimming: 5 bases; J trimming: 6 bases; junction bases outside the gene matches: 7. Written as DNA, the CDR3 is TGCGCCAGCAGTCATCAGGGGGTAGATGAAAAACTGTTTTTT. Translated: CASSHQGVDEKLFF.

The CDR3 region is CASSEGVRGAFF. The CDR3 DNA sequence: TGTGCCAGCAGTGAAGGGGTCCGAGGAGCTTTCTTT. The chain recombines TRBV6-1 with TRBJ1-1; no reliable D call. The CDR3 has 12 amino acids. Germline V gives CDR1 MNHNS, CDR2 SASEGT. Trimming stripped 1 base from V and 10 bases from J, with 10 bases between.

This rearrangement joins TRBV7-8 to TRBJ2-7; 10 positions match TRBD1. Trimming removed 2 bases from V and 5 bases from J; junction bases left unmatched: 12. This CDR3 has 17 amino acids. Germline V gene data show CDR1 as SGHVS and CDR2 as FQNEAQ. The chain's CDR3 is CASSLYPAGQGSDEQYF. The DNA of the CDR3 is TGTGCCAGCAGCTTATATCCGGCGGGACAGGGGTCGGACGAGCAGTACTTC.

The V and J genes are TRBV5-1 and TRBJ2-2; tentatively, D is TRBD1 (6 bases). The CDR3 runs 14 residues. The V end lost 3 bases, the J end lost 3 bases, and 9 bases lay between the germline ends. Germline CDR1 reads SGHRS; CDR2 reads YFSETQ. In DNA, the CDR3 is TGCGCCAGCAGCTCAGGGGTCGACACCGGGGAGCTGTTTTTT. It codes for CASSSGVDTGELFF.

The rearrangement uses TRBV20-1 and TRBJ1-2; no firm D call. The CDR3 has 15 residues. V lost 3 bases and J 4 bases, leaving 18 bases between the germline ends. Germline V CDR1 and CDR2: DFQATT, SNEGSKA (reference sequence). CDR3 in DNA: TGCAGTGCTAGTCTGTCCAGAAAAGCTCTCTATGGCTACACCTTC. This codes for CSASLSRKALYGYTF.

This chain links TRBV9 with TRBJ1-2; D remains ambiguous. This CDR3 spans 13 amino acids. The V gene lost 4 bases and the J gene lost 1 base, with 8 bases spanning the gap. CDR1 SGDLS and CDR2 YYNGEE come from the germline V gene. CDR3 bases: TGTGCCAGCAGCTCCCATTTTAACTATGGCTACACCTTC. This encodes CASSSHFNYGYTF.

This chain links TRBV6-2 or TRBV6-3 with TRBJ2-7, with 10 bases that match TRBD2. This CDR3 is 17 amino acids long. The V gene's germline CDR1 is MNHEY and CDR2 SVGEGT. Trimming removed 6 bases from V and 5 bases from J; junction bases left unmatched: 16. The CDR3 nucleotides are TGTGCCAGCAGCCCTCTCAGGCTAGCGGGAGAGGGGAACGAGCAGTACTTC. It is translated as CASSPLRLAGEGNEQYF.

This rearrangement joins TRBV5-1 to TRBJ1-1; 9 bases map to TRBD1. V trimming: 3 bases; J trimming: 0 bases; junction bases outside the gene matches: 6. This CDR3 spans 16 amino acids. Per the germline V gene, CDR1 is SGHRS and CDR2 is YFSETQ. CDR3 amino acids: CASSWGQGLMNTEAFF. For the CDR3, the DNA is TGCGCCAGCAGCTGGGGACAGGGCCTAATGAACACTGAAGCTTTCTTT.